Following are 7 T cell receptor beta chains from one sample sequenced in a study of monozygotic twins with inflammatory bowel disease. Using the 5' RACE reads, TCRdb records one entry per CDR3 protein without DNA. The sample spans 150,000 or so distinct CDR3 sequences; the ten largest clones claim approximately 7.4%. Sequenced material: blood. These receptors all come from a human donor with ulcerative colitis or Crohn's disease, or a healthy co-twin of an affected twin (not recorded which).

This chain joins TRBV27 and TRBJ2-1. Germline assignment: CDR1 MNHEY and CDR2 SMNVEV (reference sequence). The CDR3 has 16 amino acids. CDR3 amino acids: CASSCLSCVVSNEQFF.

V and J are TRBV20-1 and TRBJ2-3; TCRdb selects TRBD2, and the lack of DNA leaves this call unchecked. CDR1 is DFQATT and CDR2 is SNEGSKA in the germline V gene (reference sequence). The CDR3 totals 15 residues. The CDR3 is CSARAETSYSDTQYF.

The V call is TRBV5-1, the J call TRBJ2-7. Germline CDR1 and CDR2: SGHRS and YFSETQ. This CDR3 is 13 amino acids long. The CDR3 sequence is CASSLSQYYEQYF.

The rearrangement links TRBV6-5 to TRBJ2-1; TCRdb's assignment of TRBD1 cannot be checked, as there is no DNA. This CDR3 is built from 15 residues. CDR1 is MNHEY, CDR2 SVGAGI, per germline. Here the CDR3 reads CASRYDRQGYNEQFF.

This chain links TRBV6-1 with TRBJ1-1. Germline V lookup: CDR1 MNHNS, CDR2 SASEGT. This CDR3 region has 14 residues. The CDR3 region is CASRRPLENTEAFF.

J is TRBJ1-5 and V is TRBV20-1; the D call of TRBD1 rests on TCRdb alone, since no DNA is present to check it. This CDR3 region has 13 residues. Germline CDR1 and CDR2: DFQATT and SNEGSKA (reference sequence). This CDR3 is CSAPPSSNQPQHF.

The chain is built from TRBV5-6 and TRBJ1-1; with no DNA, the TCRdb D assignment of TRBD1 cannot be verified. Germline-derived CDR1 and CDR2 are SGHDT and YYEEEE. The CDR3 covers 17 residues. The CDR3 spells CASSLGEIRRGNTEAFF.